The T cell receptor (beta chain) described here comes from a study of blood T cell repertoires in COVID-19. Study in general: Researchers got acute and convalescent COVID-19 samples from the United States, Italy and Spain. In each case, the material was cDNA or gDNA derived from T cells, B-cell-depleted T cells, or PBMCs.

This CDR3 is 15 amino acids long. V gave up 1 base and J gave up 2 bases, with 11 bases separating them. Per the germline V gene, CDR1 is MGHRA and CDR2 is YSYEKL. The authors' processing: From reference gene primer amplification, estimates of nucleated cell counts were derived. Some clones are missing from TCRdb's copy, which holds only in-frame ones; the method was immunoSEQ multiplex PCR. V, J and clone size are taken as reported in that table, and D and trimming were inferred from the DNA itself. The data hold about 95,000 clones, with about 89% observed a single time. The gene calls are TRBV4-1 and TRBJ2-5; D is possibly TRBD1 (6 bases). The TCR comes from a human donor in a cohort sampled during active COVID-19. The sample taken for sequencing was peripheral blood. Here the CDR3 reads CASSQGKGGQETQYF. The CDR3, as DNA: TGCGCCAGCAGCCAAGGTAAAGGGGGACAAGAGACCCAGTACTTC.